These 10 T cell receptor beta chains were sequenced from one sample in a study of human T cells and chemical hapten exposure. Time point: patch test 3, about 24 weeks after DPC sensitization. Treatment of the sample: therapeutic diphenylcyclopropenone sensitization with weekly scalp DPC. Each CDR3 protein gets one entry after TCRdb re-called the RACE reads with MiXCR. The sample carries 50,000 to 65,000 distinct CDR3 sequences, approximately 9.9% recorded once. The sequencing here drew on whole blood, taken in connection with sensitization to the hapten diphenylcyclopropenone (DPC). These receptors came from a woman aged 40-49 years with alopecia areata. Some clones in this sample may be carry-over from other donors' samples.

This clonotype was recorded a few times. The chain uses TRBV29-1 and TRBJ1-4; D is unclear. Trimming cost V 8 bases and J 8 bases, with 12 bases left between them. The CDR3 sequence is 11 residues long. Germline loops: CDR1 SQVTM, CDR2 ANQGSEA. This CDR3 is CSSASGEKLFF. In DNA form, the CDR3 reads TGCAGCTCGGCCTCCGGCGAAAAACTGTTTTTT.

This clonotype was seen ten or more times. This chain links TRBV20-1 with TRBJ2-2; 8 bases agree with TRBD1. The trim removed 5 bases at V and 4 bases at J, leaving 18 bases unmatched. The CDR3 contains 18 residues. CDR1 is DFQATT, CDR2 SNEGSKA, per germline (reference sequence). In DNA form, the CDR3 reads TGCAGTGCTCGCGGACAGGGCCCCGCCCTACGGGGCACCGGGGAGCTGTTTTTT. Translated: CSARGQGPALRGTGELFF.

J is TRBJ1-1 and V is TRBV29-1, with D maybe TRBD1 (5 bases). The CDR3 extends over 12 amino acids. Germline CDR1 is SQVTM and CDR2 is ANQGSEA. V shed 4 bases and J shed 5 bases, with 11 bases lying between them. The CDR3 DNA reads TGCAGCGTTGCCCCAGGGTTTACTGAAGCTTTCTTT. This translates into CSVAPGFTEAFF.

This clonotype was found many times. The rearrangement uses TRBV18 and TRBJ1-2, with D possibly matching TRBD1 (6 bases). Germline CDR1 and CDR2: KGHSH and LQKENI. CDR3 length: 13 residues. V lost 6 bases and J 4 bases, leaving 12 bases between the germline ends. CDR3 sequence: CASSPTGSYGYTF. Written as DNA, the CDR3 is TGTGCCAGCTCGCCCACAGGGAGCTATGGCTACACCTTC.

This clonotype was counted many times. The chain combines TRBV5-1 with TRBJ2-3; 9 bases fit TRBD2. V lost 0 bases, J lost 0 bases, and 2 bases stayed unmatched. This CDR3 spans 16 amino acids. Germline CDR1 SGHRS, CDR2 YFSETQ. CDR3 DNA sequence: TGCGCCAGCAGCTTGGGCACTAGCGGGAGCACAGATACGCAGTATTTT. Its protein is CASSLGTSGSTDTQYF. The full variable domain, completed using reference TRBV5-1 and TRBJ2-3, is KAGVTQTPRYLIKTRGQQVTLSCSPISGHRSVSWYQQTPGQGLQFLFEYFSETQRNKGNFPGRFSGRQFSNSRSEMNVSTLELGDSALYLCASSLGTSGSTDTQYFGPGTRLTVL.

This clonotype appeared many times. The chain uses TRBV2 and TRBJ1-6; D not resolved. The CDR3 is 11 amino acids. V was pared by 3 bases and J by 13 bases, with 7 bases between. Germline lookup yields CDR1 SNHLY and CDR2 FYNNEI. CDR3 amino acids: CASSDSPPLHF. In DNA form, the CDR3 reads TGTGCCAGCAGTGACTCTCCGCCCCTCCACTTT.

This clonotype has ten or more counts. The chain is built from TRBV2 and TRBJ2-3; TRBD2 matches at 9 bases. Germline-derived CDR1 and CDR2 are SNHLY and FYNNEI. This CDR3 spans 17 amino acids. The V segment lost 6 bases and the J segment 2 bases; nucleotides outside the gene matches: 12. CDR3 DNA: TGTGCCAGCAGCGGGTCTAGCGGGGCGAGGGACACAGATACGCAGTATTTT. The encoded protein is CASSGSSGARDTDTQYF.

This clonotype appeared a few times. The chain combines TRBV5-1 with TRBJ2-3, with 8 positions matching TRBD1. Germline V gene lookup returns CDR1 SGHRS and CDR2 YFSETQ. With V trimmed by 4 bases and J by 4 bases, 11 bases remained unmatched. CDR3 length: 16 amino acids. The CDR3 spells CASSPKTGEKADTQYF. The CDR3 DNA sequence: TGCGCCAGCAGCCCAAAGACAGGGGAAAAAGCAGATACGCAGTATTTT.

This clonotype was counted a few times. V usage is TRBV20-1 and J usage is TRBJ2-7; D might be TRBD2 (6 bases). The CDR3 totals 15 residues. Germline V gene lookup returns CDR1 DFQATT and CDR2 SNEGSKA (reference sequence). V lost 4 bases and J 0 bases, leaving 16 bases between the germline ends. CDR3 protein: CSANPPGRGSYEQYF. The CDR3 coding sequence is TGCAGTGCTAACCCTCCGGGGCGGGGCTCCTACGAGCAGTACTTC.

There are a few counts of this clonotype. The CDR3 loop is CAISPQGGNTEAFF. The CDR3 coding sequence is TGTGCCATCAGCCCACAGGGGGGGAACACTGAAGCTTTCTTT. V usage is TRBV10-3 and J usage is TRBJ1-1, with TRBD1 matching 8 bases. With 6 bases clipped from V and 1 base from J, the junction kept 4 bases outside the gene matches. Per germline, CDR1 ENHRY and CDR2 SYGVKD. This CDR3 contains 14 residues.